Listed below are T cell receptor beta chains from one sample, sequenced in a study of identical twins. Via MiXCR, TCRdb re-called the 5' RACE reads, giving one row per CDR3 protein. Of some 250,000 distinct CDR3 sequences detected, 6.5% to 8% appear once; the ten largest clones hold more than 12%. These same data were also listed under a study on T cells expressing NK-cell markers.

The sample comprised CD8+ T cells sorted from blood. The source is a woman aged 18-35 years in good health. Each CDR3 is given with its conserved first and last residue. A D gene is named only where the DNA matches it firmly. Expanded clones get a size class; other rows say once, few or many, or leave the size out.

cdr3_aa,cdr3_nt,cdr3_length,j_call,d_call,v_call,clone_size
CASRADLAGEGGDTQCF,TGTGCCAGCAGGGCGGATCTAGCGGGGGAAGGCGGCGATACGCAGTGTTTT,17,TRBJ2-3,TRBD2,TRBV12-3/TRBV12-4,few
CASRPTYNEQFF,TGTGCCAGCAGGCCGACCTACAATGAGCAGTTCTTC,12,TRBJ2-1,-,TRBV7-9,many
CASSRSKFGGTPEAFF,TGCGCCAGCAGCCGGTCGAAATTTGGGGGAACGCCTGAAGCTTTCTTT,16,TRBJ1-1,-,TRBV5-1,many
CASSLTLAGMSEQFF,TGTGCCAGCAGCTTAACCCTAGCGGGGATGAGTGAGCAGTTCTTC,15,TRBJ2-1,TRBD2,TRBV7-3,-
CASSQEAGSGASDTQYF,TGTGCCAGCAGCCAAGAAGCGGGTAGCGGGGCCTCAGATACGCAGTATTTT,17,TRBJ2-3,TRBD2,TRBV4-2,few
CASSLEGFYNEQFF,TGCGCCAGCAGCTTGGAAGGATTTTACAATGAGCAGTTCTTC,14,TRBJ2-1,-,TRBV5-1,few
CASAFDSGVSYEQYF,TGTGCCAGCGCTTTCGATAGCGGGGTCTCCTACGAGCAGTACTTC,15,TRBJ2-7,TRBD2,TRBV6-2/TRBV6-3,-
CATVGVTYEQYF,TGTGCAACTGTCGGAGTTACCTACGAGCAGTACTTC,12,TRBJ2-7,-,TRBV7-9,few
CASSRPDRGTDTQYF,TGTGCCAGCAGCCGCCCGGACAGGGGCACAGATACGCAGTATTTT,15,TRBJ2-3,TRBD1,TRBV6-1,few
CASTMDGTGTGETQYF,TGTGCCAGCACCATGGACGGGACAGGGACTGGAGAGACCCAGTACTTC,16,TRBJ2-5,TRBD1,TRBV7-8,-
CASSQTIWDRGSNTGELFF,TGTGCCAGCAGCCAAACAATTTGGGACAGGGGATCGAACACCGGGGAGCTGTTTTTT,19,TRBJ2-2,TRBD1,TRBV3-1,few
CASRALIQGAYNEQFF,TGTGCCAGCAGAGCACTTATACAGGGGGCCTACAATGAGCAGTTCTTC,16,TRBJ2-1,TRBD1,TRBV2,many
CASSTAGGFGNEQFF,TGTGCCAGCAGTACAGCGGGGGGCTTTGGCAATGAGCAGTTCTTC,15,TRBJ2-1,TRBD2,TRBV12-3/TRBV12-4,many
CASSSPLWDNEQFF,TGTGCCAGCAGTTCACCCCTTTGGGACAATGAGCAGTTCTTC,14,TRBJ2-1,-,TRBV12-3/TRBV12-4,-
CASSPPGQSTDTQYF,TGTGCCAGCTCACCACCGGGACAGAGCACAGATACGCAGTATTTT,15,TRBJ2-3,TRBD1,TRBV18,medium-sized
CASSPSSPDYEQFF,TGTGCCAGCAGCCCATCCTCCCCGGACTATGAGCAGTTCTTC,14,TRBJ2-1,-,TRBV7-8,-
CAISHLTGQRLNTGELFF,TGTGCCATCAGTCACCTCACGGGACAGCGTCTGAACACCGGGGAGCTGTTTTTT,18,TRBJ2-2,TRBD1,TRBV10-3,few
CASSFGQGGSPLHF,TGTGCCAGCAGTTTTGGTCAGGGGGGGTCACCCCTCCACTTT,14,TRBJ1-6,TRBD1,TRBV12-3/TRBV12-4,many
CATSRAVGGPSGANVLTF,TGTGCCACCAGCAGAGCCGTGGGGGGCCCCTCTGGGGCCAACGTCCTGACTTTC,18,TRBJ2-6,-,TRBV15,-
CASSFSAGDYEQYF,TGTGCCAGCAGTTTTTCAGCGGGAGACTACGAGCAGTACTTC,14,TRBJ2-7,TRBD2,TRBV27,-